This T cell receptor beta chain comes out of a study of blood T cell repertoires in COVID-19. The CDR3 contains 16 residues. Germline assignment: CDR1 SGHRS and CDR2 YFSETQ. The ends were cut back, 4 bases at V and 0 bases at J, with 11 bases in the middle. Profiling relied on immunoSEQ multiplex PCR, and the TCRdb table lists in-frame clones only, not all of them. The profile shows 200,000 to 250,000 clones, 80% to 90% of them singletons. The J gene is TRBJ2-6, the V gene TRBV5-1; maybe TRBD1 (5 bases). The sequence was collected from an elderly woman with COVID-19, enrolled during active disease. Specimen: peripheral blood. CDR3 in amino acids: CASSRGHSSGANVLTF. The CDR3 nucleotides are TGCGCCAGCAGCCGTGGACACAGCTCTGGGGCCAACGTCCTGACTTTC.